The clone carrying this T cell receptor beta chain was recorded a few times. The CDR3 consists of 19 residues. V was clipped by 5 bases and J by 4 bases; unmatched bases: 12. Germline values: CDR1 MNHEY, CDR2 SMNVEV (reference sequence). These data belong to a study of CD8+ T cells in alopecia areata. Background on the study: Once tofacitinib had been taken for 6 to 18 months, 6 months off drug followed.

Following extraction, RNA underwent reverse transcription to cDNA, which served as the sequencing template. Clones were read by immunoSEQ multiplex PCR, and TCRdb kept only the in-frame ones, dropping some. The top ten hold approximately 0.45% of the sample, which has 220,000 or so clones, 57% seen once. The clonotype originates from a human donor with alopecia areata. V and J are TRBV27 and TRBJ2-6, with TRBD1 matching over 12 bases. The sample in question was CD4+ T cells sorted from blood, obtained at week 0. CDR3 sequence: CASSPRPGQGAQGANVLTF. The CDR3, as DNA: TGTGCCAGCAGTCCGCGCCCGGGACAGGGGGCGCAAGGGGCCAACGTCCTGACTTTC.